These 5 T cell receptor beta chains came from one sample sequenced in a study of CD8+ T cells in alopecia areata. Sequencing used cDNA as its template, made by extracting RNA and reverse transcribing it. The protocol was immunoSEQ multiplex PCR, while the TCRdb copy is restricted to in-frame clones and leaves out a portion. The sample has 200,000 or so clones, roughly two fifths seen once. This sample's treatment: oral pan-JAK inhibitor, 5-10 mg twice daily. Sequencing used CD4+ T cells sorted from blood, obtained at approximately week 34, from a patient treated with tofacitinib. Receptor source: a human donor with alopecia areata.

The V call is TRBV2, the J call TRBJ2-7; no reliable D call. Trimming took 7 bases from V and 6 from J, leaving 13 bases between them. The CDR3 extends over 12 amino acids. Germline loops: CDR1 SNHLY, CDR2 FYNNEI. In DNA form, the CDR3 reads TGTGCCAGCACTATCATACCACGCGAGCAGTACTTC. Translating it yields CASTIIPREQYF.

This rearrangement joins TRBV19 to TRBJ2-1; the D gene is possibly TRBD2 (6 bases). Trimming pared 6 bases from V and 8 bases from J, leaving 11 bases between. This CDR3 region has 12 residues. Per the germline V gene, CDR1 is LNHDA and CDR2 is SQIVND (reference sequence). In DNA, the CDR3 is TGTGCCAGTAGACAATGGGGGGATGAGCAGTTCTTC. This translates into CASRQWGDEQFF. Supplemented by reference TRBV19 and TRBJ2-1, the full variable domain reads DGGITQSPKYLFRKEGQNVTLSCEQNLNHDAMYWYRQDPGQGLRLIYYSQIVNDFQKGDIAEGYSVSREKKESFPLTVTSAQKNPTAFYLCASRQWGDEQFFGPGTRLTVL.

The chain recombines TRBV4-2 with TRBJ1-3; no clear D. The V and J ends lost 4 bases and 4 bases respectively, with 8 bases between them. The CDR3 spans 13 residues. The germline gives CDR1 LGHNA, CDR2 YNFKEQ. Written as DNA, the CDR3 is TGTGCCAGCAGCCCTGTCCCCGGAAACACCATATATTTT. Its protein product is CASSPVPGNTIYF.

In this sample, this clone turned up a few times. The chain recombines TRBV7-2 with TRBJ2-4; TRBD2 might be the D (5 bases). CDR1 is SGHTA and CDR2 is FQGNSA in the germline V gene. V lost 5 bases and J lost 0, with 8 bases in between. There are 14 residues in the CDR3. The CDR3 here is CASSLEGAKNIQYF. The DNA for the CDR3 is TGTGCCAGCAGCCTCGAGGGAGCCAAAAACATTCAGTACTTC. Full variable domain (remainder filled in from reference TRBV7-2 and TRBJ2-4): GAGVSQSPSNKVTEKGKDVELRCDPISGHTALYWYRQSLGQGLEFLIYFQGNSAPDKSGLPSDRFSAERTGGSVSTLTIQRTQQEDSAVYLCASSLEGAKNIQYFGAGTRLSVL.

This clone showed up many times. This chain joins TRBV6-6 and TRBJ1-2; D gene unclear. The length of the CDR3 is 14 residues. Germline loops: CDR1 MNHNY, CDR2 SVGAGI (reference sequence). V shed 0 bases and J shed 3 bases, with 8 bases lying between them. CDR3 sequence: CASSYSTGHYGYTF. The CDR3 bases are TGTGCCAGCAGTTACTCGACCGGGCACTATGGCTACACCTTC.